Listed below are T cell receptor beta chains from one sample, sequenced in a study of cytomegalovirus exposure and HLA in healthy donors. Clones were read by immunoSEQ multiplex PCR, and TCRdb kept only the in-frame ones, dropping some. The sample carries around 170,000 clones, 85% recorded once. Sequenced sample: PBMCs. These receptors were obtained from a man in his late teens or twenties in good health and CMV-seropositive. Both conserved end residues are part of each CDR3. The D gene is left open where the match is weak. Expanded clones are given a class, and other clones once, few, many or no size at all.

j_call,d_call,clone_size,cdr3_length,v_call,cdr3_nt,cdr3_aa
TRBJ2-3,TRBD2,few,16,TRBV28,TGTGCCAGCAGTGCCCGGGGACTAGCGGGCACAGATACGCAGTATTTT,CASSARGLAGTDTQYF
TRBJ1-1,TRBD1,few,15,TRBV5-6,TGTGCCAGCAGCCTAGAGGACAGGCACGGGACTGAAGCTTTCTTT,CASSLEDRHGTEAFF
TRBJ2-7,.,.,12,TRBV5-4,TGTGCCAGCAGCTTGGCCCTATACGAGCAGTACTTC,CASSLALYEQYF
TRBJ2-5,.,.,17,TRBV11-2,TGTGCCAGCAGCTCGATCTTGGGACTTCCCAACCAAGAGACCCAGTACTTC,CASSSILGLPNQETQYF
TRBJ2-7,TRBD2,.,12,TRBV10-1,TGCGCCAGCTTAGCGGGCCACCACGAGCAGTACTTC,CASLAGHHEQYF
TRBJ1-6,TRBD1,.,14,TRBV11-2,TGTGCCAGCAGCACCGGGACAGCTAATTCACCCCTCCACTTT,CASSTGTANSPLHF
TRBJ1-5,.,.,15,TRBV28,TGTGCCAGCAGTTTACAGCAGGCGAGCAATCAGCCCCAGCATTTT,CASSLQQASNQPQHF
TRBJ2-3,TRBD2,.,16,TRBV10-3,TGTGCCATCAGTGAGTCAGGTAGCGGGGTTGGAGATACGCAGTATTTT,CAISESGSGVGDTQYF
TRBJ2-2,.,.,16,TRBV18,TGTGCCAGCTCACCACTATTTTTAAAGAACACCGGGGAGCTGTTTTTT,CASSPLFLKNTGELFF
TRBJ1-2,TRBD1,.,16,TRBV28,TGTGCCAGCAGCCCCACCCGACAGGGGACCTTCTATGGCTACACCTTC,CASSPTRQGTFYGYTF
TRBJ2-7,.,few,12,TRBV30,TGTGCCTGGAGTCCGCAGGGCTACGAGCAGTACTTC,CAWSPQGYEQYF
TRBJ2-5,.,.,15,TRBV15,TGTGCCACCAGCAGAGATCCCCTCGGGCAAGAGACCCAGTACTTC,CATSRDPLGQETQYF
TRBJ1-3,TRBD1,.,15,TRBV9,TGTGCCAGCAGCGCGGGACAGACCCCTGGAAACACCATATATTTT,CASSAGQTPGNTIYF
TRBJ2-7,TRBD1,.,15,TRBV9,TGTGCCAGCAGCGTAGCGGGAACCACAGGGGACGAGCAGTACTTC,CASSVAGTTGDEQYF
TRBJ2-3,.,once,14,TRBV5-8,TGTGCCAGCAGCTTGGCCAATGGAGGGGATACGCAGTATTTT,CASSLANGGDTQYF
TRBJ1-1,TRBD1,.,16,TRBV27,TGTGCCAGCAGTCCCGACAGGGTGATGGTGTTCACTGAAGCTTTCTTT,CASSPDRVMVFTEAFF
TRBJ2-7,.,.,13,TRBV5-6,TGTGCCAGCAGCTTCCCAGGCCCCTACGAGCAGTACTTC,CASSFPGPYEQYF
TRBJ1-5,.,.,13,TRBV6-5,TGTGCCAGCAGTTACTCCGGGTCCCAGCCCCAGCATTTT,CASSYSGSQPQHF
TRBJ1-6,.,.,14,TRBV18,TGTGCCAGCTCTCCAGGGAGTTGGGATTCACCCCTCCACTTT,CASSPGSWDSPLHF
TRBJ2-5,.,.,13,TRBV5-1,TGCGCCAGCAGCTTGGGACAACAAGAGACCCAGTACTTC,CASSLGQQETQYF
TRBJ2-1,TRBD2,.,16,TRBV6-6,TGTGCCAGCAGTTACTCGAGTCAGCGGGAGGCCAATGAGCAGTTCTTC,CASSYSSQREANEQFF
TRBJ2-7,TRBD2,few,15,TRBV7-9,TGTGCCAGCAGTCTTGGAGCGGGATCCGTCTACGAGCAGTACTTC,CASSLGAGSVYEQYF
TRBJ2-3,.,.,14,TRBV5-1,TGCGCCAGCAGCTTAGGGGGGGCAGTCGGTACGCAGTATTTT,CASSLGGAVGTQYF
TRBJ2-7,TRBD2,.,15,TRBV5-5,TGTGCCAGCAGCCCATTGACTAGCGGGACCTACGAGCAGTACTTC,CASSPLTSGTYEQYF
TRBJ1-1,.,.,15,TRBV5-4,TGTGCCAGCAGCTTGGCGGGGAGAGGCTCCACTGAAGCTTTCTTT,CASSLAGRGSTEAFF
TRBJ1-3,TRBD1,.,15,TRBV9,TGTGCCAGCAGCCGCAGGGGGATCTCTGGAAACACCATATATTTT,CASSRRGISGNTIYF
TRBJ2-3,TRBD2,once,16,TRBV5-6,TGTGCCAGCAGCTCCCGGGGGGTGCTTGACACAGATACGCAGTATTTT,CASSSRGVLDTDTQYF
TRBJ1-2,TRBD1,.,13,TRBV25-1,TGTGCCAGCAGGGGGACAGGGGTCTATGGCTACACCTTC,CASRGTGVYGYTF
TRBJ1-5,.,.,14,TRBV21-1,TGTGCCAGCAGCAGGTACAGGGGCCGGCAGCCCCAGCATTTT,CASSRYRGRQPQHF
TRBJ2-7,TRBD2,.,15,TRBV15,TGTGCCACCAGCAGGGAACTAGCGGGGGGCTACGAGCAGTACTTC,CATSRELAGGYEQYF